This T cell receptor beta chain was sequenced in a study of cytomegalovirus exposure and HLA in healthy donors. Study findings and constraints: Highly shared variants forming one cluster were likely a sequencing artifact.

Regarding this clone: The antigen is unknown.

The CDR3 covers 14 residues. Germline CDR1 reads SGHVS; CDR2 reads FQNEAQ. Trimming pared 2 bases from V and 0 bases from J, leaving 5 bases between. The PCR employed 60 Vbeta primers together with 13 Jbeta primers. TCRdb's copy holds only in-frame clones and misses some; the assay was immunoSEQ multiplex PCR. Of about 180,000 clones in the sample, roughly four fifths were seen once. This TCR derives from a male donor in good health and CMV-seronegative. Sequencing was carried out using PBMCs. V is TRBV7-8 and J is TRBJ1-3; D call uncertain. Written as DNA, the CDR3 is TGTGCCAGCAGCTTATCCCGCTCTGGAAACACCATATATTTT. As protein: CASSLSRSGNTIYF.